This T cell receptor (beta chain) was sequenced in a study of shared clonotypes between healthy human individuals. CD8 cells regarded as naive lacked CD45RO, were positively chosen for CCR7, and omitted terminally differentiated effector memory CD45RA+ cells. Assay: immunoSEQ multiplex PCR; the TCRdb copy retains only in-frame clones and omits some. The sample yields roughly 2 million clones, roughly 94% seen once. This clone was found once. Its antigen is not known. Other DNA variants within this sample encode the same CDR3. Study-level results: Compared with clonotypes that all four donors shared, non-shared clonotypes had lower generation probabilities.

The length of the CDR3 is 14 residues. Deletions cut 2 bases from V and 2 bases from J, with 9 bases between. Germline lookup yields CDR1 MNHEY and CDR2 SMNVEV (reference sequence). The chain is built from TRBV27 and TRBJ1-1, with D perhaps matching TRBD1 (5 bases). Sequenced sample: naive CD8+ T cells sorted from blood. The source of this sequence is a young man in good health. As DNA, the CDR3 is TGTGCCAGCAGTTTACTGGGGACCAACACTGAAGCTTTCTTT. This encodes CASSLLGTNTEAFF.